The rows below give T cell receptor beta chains drawn from one sample of a study of chemoradiotherapy in HPV16-positive cancers. Produced via immunoSEQ multiplex PCR; TCRdb's table is partial and in-frame only. In the table there are roughly 5,000 clones, 70% to 80% of which are singletons. Sampling was carried out from a patient who underwent chemoradiotherapy. The receptors derive from a human donor with HPV-associated anogenital cancer. Both conserved end residues are part of each CDR3. D genes are given only for firm matches. The listing skips clone size in some rows; elsewhere it reads once, few, many or a size class.

17	TRBD2	TRBV9	-	TRBJ2-3	CASSVGRAGGRTDTQYF	TGTGCCAGCAGCGTAGGTAGGGCGGGAGGGAGGACAGATACGCAGTATTTT
13	-	TRBV7-9	-	TRBJ2-1	CASSGNRDNEQFF	TGTGCCAGCAGCGGAAACAGGGACAATGAGCAGTTCTTC
15	-	TRBV5-8	-	TRBJ2-5	CASSLERGIQETQYF	TGTGCCAGCAGCTTGGAGAGGGGGATTCAAGAGACCCAGTACTTC
12	-	TRBV11-2	-	TRBJ2-2	CASSFGTGELFF	TGTGCCAGCAGCTTTGGGACCGGGGAGCTGTTTTTT
14	-	TRBV11-3	-	TRBJ2-1	CASSLGETYNEQFF	TGTGCCAGCAGCTTAGGAGAGACGTACAATGAGCAGTTCTTC
15	-	TRBV9	-	TRBJ2-4	CASSPGPLAKNIQYF	TGTGCCAGCAGCCCGGGACCGTTAGCCAAAAACATTCAGTACTTC
18	TRBD1	TRBV5-4	-	TRBJ2-3	CASSLRGRPIRGPDTQYF	TGTGCCAGCAGCTTGAGGGGGCGGCCCATCAGGGGGCCAGATACGCAGTATTTT
17	TRBD2	TRBV19	once	TRBJ2-2	CASSIVPGGTATGELFF	TGTGCCAGTAGTATAGTGCCGGGAGGGACCGCAACCGGGGAGCTGTTTTTT
16	TRBD2	TRBV7-2	-	TRBJ2-5	CASSWSSSGAGETQYF	TGTGCCAGCAGCTGGAGCTCTAGCGGGGCGGGGGAGACCCAGTACTTC
12	-	TRBV30	-	TRBJ1-2	CAWTGFRDGYTF	TGTGCCTGGACAGGATTCAGGGATGGCTACACCTTC